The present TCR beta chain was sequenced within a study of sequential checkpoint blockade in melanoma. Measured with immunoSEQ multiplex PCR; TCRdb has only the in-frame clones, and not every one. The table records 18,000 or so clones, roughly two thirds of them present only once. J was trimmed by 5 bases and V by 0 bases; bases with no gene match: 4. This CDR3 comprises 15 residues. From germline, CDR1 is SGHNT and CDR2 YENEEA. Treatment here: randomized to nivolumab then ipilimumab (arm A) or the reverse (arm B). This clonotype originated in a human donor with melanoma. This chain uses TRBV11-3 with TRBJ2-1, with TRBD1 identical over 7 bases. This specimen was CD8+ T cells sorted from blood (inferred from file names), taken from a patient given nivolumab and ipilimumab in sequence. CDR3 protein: CASSLDRGLNNEQFF. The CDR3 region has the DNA TGTGCCAGCAGCTTAGACAGGGGGTTAAACAATGAGCAGTTCTTC.